This TCR beta chain was recorded in a study of cytomegalovirus exposure and HLA in healthy donors. PCR involved 60 Vbeta and 13 Jbeta primers. Authors' analysis steps: The authors later counted 70 million to 85 million unique TCR beta chains, some 9.9 million of them shared. Only in-frame clones appear in the TCRdb table, and some are missing; sequencing was by immunoSEQ multiplex PCR. Clone size and V and J calls were adopted from that table, with D and trimming inferred from the DNA. The sample holds 150,000 to 200,000 clones, roughly 80% seen once. This CDR3 has 15 amino acids. Germline CDR1 reads SEHNR; CDR2 reads FQNEAQ (reference sequence). V lost 1 base and J lost 2, with 12 bases in between.

The receptor was derived from a man aged 35 to 55 in good health and CMV-seropositive. This chain connects TRBV7-9 to TRBJ2-7, with unresolved D. The specimen was PBMCs. The CDR3: CASSLGFSNPYEQYF. CDR3 DNA: TGTGCCAGCAGCTTAGGGTTTAGCAACCCCTACGAGCAGTACTTC.